This record concerns one TCR beta chain sequence. The data were taken from a study of STAT5B mutations in CD4+ large granular lymphocyte leukemia. Only in-frame clones appear in the TCRdb table, and some are missing; sequencing was by immunoSEQ multiplex PCR. The table includes approximately 27,000 clones, 81% detected once. The ends were cut back, 2 bases at V and 0 bases at J, with 5 bases in the middle. CDR3 length: 14 residues. Germline CDR1 reads MNHEY; CDR2 reads SVGAGI. The TCR originated in a human donor in good health. The chain links TRBV6-5 to TRBJ1-5; D not certain. The specimen was CD4+ T cells from blood buffy coats. The CDR3 bases are TGTGCCAGCAGTTACAGCTATAGCAATCAGCCCCAGCATTTT. Translated: CASSYSYSNQPQHF.